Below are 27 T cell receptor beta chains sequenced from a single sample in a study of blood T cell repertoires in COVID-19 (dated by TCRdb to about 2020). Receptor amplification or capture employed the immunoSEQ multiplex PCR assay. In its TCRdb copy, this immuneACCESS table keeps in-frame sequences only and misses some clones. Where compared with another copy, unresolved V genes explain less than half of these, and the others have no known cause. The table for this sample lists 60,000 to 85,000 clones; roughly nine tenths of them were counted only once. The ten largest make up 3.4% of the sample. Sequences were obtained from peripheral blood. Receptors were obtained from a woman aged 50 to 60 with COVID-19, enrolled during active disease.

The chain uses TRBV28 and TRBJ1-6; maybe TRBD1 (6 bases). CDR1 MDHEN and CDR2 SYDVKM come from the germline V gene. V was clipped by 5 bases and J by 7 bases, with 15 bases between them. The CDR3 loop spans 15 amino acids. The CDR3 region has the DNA TGTGCCAGCAGTCTAACGGGACAACAGAATTCACCCCTCCACTTT. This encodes CASSLTGQQNSPLHF.

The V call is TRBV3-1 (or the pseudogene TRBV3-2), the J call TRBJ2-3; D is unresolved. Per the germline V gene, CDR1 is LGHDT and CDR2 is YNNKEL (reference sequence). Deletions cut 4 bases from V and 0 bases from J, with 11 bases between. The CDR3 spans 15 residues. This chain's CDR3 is CASSRQPTSTDTQYF. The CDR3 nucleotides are TGTGCCAGCAGCCGTCAGCCGACTAGCACAGATACGCAGTATTTT.

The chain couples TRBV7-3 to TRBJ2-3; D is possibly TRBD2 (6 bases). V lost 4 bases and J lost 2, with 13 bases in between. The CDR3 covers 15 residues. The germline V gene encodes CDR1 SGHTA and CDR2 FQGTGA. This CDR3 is CASSSLGSHTDTQYF. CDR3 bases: TGTGCCAGCAGCTCACTCGGGAGTCACACAGATACGCAGTATTTT.

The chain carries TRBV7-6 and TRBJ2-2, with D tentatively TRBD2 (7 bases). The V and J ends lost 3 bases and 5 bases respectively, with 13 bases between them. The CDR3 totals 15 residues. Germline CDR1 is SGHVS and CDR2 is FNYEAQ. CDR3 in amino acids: CASSLGGAQTGELFF. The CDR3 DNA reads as TGTGCCAGCAGCTTGGGGGGGGCGCAGACCGGGGAGCTGTTTTTT.

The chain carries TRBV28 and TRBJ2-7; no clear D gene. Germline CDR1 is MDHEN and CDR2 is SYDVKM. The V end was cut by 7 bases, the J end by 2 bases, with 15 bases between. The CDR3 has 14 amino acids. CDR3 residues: CASIPHDRAYEQYF. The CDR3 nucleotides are TGTGCCAGCATCCCACACGATCGGGCCTACGAGCAGTACTTC.

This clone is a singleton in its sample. DNA for the CDR3: TGTGCCATCAGCCATACAGGGACTGGGGCCAACGTCCTGACTTTC. Translating it yields CAISHTGTGANVLTF. This chain uses TRBV10-3 with TRBJ2-6; perhaps TRBD1 as D (6 bases). The ends were cut back, 6 bases at V and 2 bases at J, with 11 bases in the middle. From germline, CDR1 is ENHRY and CDR2 SYGVKD. The CDR3 consists of 15 residues.

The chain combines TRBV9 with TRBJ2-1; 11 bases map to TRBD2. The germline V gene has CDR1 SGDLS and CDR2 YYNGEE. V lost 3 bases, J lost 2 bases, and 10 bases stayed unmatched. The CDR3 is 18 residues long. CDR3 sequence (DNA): TGTGCCAGCAGCGCAACAATGGGTAGCGGGAGGGCCTACAATGAGCAGTTCTTC. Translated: CASSATMGSGRAYNEQFF. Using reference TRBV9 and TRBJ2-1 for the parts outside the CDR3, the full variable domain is DSGVTQTPKHLITATGQRVTLRCSPRSGDLSVYWYQQSLDQGLQFLIQYYNGEERAKGNILERFSAQQFPDLHSELNLSSLELGDSALYFCASSATMGSGRAYNEQFFGPGTRLTVL.

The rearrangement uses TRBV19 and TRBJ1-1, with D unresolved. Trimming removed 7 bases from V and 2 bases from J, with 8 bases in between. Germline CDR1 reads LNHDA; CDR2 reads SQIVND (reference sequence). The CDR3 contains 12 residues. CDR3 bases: TGTGCCAGTACGCGGGCAAACACTGAAGCTTTCTTT. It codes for CASTRANTEAFF.

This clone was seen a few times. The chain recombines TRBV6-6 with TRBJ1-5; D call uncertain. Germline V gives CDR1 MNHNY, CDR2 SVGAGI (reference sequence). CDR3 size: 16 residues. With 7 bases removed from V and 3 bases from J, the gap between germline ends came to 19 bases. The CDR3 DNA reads TGTGCCAGCACCCAGATTGGTATTCGTAACAATCAGCCCCAGCATTTT. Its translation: CASTQIGIRNNQPQHF.

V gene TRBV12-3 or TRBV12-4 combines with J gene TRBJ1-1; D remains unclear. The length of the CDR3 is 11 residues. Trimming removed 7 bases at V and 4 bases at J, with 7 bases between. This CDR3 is CASKRSTEAFF. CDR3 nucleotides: TGTGCCAGCAAAAGGAGCACTGAAGCTTTCTTT.

The CDR3 nucleotides read TGTGCCAGCAGTTCCGACAGGGGCGATGAGCAGTTCTTC. It codes for CASSSDRGDEQFF. The rearrangement joins TRBV28 to TRBJ2-1, with TRBD1 matching 8 bases. CDR3 size: 13 residues. Germline-derived CDR1 and CDR2 are MDHEN and SYDVKM. The trim removed 4 bases at V and 8 bases at J, leaving 4 bases unmatched.

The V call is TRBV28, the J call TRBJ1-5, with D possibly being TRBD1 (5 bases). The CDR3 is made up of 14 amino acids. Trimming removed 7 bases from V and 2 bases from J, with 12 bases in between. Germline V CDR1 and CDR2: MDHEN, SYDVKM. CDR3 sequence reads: CASMWGWGNQPQHF. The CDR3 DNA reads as TGTGCCAGCATGTGGGGCTGGGGCAATCAGCCCCAGCATTTT. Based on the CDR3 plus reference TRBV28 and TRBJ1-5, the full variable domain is DVKVTQSSRYLVKRTGEKVFLECVQDMDHENMFWYRQDPGLGLRLIYFSYDVKMKEKGDIPEGYSVSREKKERFSLILESASTNQTSMYLCASMWGWGNQPQHFGDGTRLSIL.

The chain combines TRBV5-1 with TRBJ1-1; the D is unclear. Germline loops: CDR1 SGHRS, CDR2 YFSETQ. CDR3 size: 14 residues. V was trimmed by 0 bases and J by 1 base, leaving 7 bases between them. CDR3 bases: TGCGCCAGCAGCTTGGACACGTCGAACACTGAAGCTTTCTTT. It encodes CASSLDTSNTEAFF.

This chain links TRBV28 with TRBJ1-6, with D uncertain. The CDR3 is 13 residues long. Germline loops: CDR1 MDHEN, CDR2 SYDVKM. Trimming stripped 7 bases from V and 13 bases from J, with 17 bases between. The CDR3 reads CASISSRTWPLHF. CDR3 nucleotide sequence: TGTGCCAGCATCAGCAGCCGGACTTGGCCCCTCCACTTT.

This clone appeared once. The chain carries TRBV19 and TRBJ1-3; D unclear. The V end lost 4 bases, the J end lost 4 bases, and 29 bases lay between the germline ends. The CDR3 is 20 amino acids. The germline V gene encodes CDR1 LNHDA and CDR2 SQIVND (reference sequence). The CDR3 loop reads CASSKFAASGNTVGGNTIYF. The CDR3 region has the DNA TGTGCCAGTAGTAAGTTCGCGGCCTCTGGAAACACCGTTGGGGGAAACACCATATATTTT.

Written as DNA, the CDR3 is TGTGCCAGCAGTTTATGGGTGGCGGGAGGTCCTGAGCAGTTCTTC. Residues: CASSLWVAGGPEQFF. V is TRBV28 and J is TRBJ2-1, with 8 bases lining up with TRBD2. CDR3 length equals 15 residues. Germline values: CDR1 MDHEN, CDR2 SYDVKM. V dropped 0 bases and J dropped 9; count of bases not matched to a gene: 7. The full variable domain, in which reference TRBV28 and TRBJ2-1 provide the parts outside the CDR3, is DVKVTQSSRYLVKRTGEKVFLECVQDMDHENMFWYRQDPGLGLRLIYFSYDVKMKEKGDIPEGYSVSREKKERFSLILESASTNQTSMYLCASSLWVAGGPEQFFGPGTRLTVL.

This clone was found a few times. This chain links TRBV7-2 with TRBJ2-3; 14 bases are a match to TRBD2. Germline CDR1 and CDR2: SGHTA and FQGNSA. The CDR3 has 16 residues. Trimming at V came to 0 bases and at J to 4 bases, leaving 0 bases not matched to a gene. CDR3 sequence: CASSLAGLAGADTQYF. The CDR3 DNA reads TGTGCCAGCAGCTTAGCGGGACTAGCGGGAGCAGATACGCAGTATTTT.

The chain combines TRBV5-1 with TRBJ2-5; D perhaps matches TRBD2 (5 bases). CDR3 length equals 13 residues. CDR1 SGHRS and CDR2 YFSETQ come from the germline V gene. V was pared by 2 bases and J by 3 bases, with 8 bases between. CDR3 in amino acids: CASSLSGKETQYF. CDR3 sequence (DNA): TGCGCCAGCAGCTTAAGCGGCAAAGAGACCCAGTACTTC.

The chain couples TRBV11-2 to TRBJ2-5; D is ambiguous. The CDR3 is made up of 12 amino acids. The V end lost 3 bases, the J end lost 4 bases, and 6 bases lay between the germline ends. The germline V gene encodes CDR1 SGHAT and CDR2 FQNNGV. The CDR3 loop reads CASSFAAETQYF. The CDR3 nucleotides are TGTGCCAGCAGCTTCGCGGCAGAGACCCAGTACTTC.

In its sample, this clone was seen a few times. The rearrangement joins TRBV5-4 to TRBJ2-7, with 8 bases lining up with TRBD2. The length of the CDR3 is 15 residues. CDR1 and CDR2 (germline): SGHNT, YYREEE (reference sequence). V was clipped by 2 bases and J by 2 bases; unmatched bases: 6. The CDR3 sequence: CASSFNSGSAYEQYF. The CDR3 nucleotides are TGTGCCAGCAGCTTTAACAGCGGGAGCGCCTACGAGCAGTACTTC.

DNA for the CDR3: TGCAGCTCGGGGGCCCAAGGCGGCACTGAAGCTTTCTTT. Protein product: CSSGAQGGTEAFF. This rearrangement joins TRBV29-1 to TRBJ1-1, with D tentatively TRBD1 (6 bases). CDR3 length equals 13 residues. Looked up from germline, CDR1 is SQVTM and CDR2 is ANQGSEA. V lost 8 bases, J lost 4 bases, and 17 bases lay in between.

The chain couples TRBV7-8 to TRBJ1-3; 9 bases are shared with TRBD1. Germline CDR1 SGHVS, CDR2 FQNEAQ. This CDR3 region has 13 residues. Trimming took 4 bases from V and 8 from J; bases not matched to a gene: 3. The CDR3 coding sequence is TGTGCCAGCAGCTCGACAGGGGGGGACACCATATATTTT. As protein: CASSSTGGDTIYF.

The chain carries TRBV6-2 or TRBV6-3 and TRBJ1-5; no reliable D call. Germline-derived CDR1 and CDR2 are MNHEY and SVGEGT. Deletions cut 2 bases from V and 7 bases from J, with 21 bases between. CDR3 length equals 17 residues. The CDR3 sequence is CASSYEGLDRIGQPQHF. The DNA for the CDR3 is TGTGCCAGCAGTTACGAGGGTTTAGACCGTATCGGGCAGCCCCAGCATTTT.

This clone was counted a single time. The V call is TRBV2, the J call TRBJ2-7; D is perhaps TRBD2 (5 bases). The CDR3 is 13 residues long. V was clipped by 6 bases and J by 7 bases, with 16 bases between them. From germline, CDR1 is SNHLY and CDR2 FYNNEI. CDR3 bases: TGTGCCAGCAGCCCCGGGGATAGGGAAGAGCAGTACTTC. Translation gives CASSPGDREEQYF. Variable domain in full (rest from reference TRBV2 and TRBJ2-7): EPEVTQTPSHQVTQMGQEVILRCVPISNHLYFYWYRQILGQKVEFLVSFYNNEISEKSEIFDDQFSVERPDGSNFTLKIRSTKLEDSAMYFCASSPGDREEQYFGPGTRLTVT.

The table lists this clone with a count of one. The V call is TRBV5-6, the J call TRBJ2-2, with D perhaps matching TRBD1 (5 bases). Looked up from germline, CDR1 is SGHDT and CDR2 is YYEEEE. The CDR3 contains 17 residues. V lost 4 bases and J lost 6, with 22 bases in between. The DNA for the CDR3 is TGTGCCAGCAGCCATTATAGTAGTCTCAAAGGGGCCGGGGAGCTGTTTTTT. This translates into CASSHYSSLKGAGELFF.

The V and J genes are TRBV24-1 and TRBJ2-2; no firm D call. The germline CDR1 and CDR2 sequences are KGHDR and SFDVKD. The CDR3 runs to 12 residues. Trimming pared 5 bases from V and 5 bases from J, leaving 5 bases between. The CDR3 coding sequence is TGTGCCACCAGTGGTGCGACCGGGGAGCTGTTTTTT. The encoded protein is CATSGATGELFF.

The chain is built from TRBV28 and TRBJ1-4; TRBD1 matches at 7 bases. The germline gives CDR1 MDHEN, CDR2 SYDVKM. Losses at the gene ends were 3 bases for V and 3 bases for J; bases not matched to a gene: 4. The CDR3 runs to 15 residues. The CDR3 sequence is CASSFEGAPNEKLFF. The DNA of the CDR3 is TGTGCCAGCAGTTTTGAGGGGGCCCCTAATGAAAAACTGTTTTTT. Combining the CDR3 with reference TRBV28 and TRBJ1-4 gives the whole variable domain DVKVTQSSRYLVKRTGEKVFLECVQDMDHENMFWYRQDPGLGLRLIYFSYDVKMKEKGDIPEGYSVSREKKERFSLILESASTNQTSMYLCASSFEGAPNEKLFFGSGTQLSVL.